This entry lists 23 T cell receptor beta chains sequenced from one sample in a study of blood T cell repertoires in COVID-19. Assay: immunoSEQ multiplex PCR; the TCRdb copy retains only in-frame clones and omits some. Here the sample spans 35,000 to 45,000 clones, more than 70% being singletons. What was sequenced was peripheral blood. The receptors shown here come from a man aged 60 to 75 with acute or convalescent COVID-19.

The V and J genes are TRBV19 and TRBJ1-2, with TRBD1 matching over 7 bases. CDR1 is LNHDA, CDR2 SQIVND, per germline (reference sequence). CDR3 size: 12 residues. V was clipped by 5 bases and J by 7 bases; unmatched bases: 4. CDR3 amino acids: CASSPRQGGYTF. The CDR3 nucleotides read TGTGCCAGTAGTCCCCGACAGGGTGGCTACACCTTC. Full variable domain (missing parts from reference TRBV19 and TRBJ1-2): DGGITQSPKYLFRKEGQNVTLSCEQNLNHDAMYWYRQDPGQGLRLIYYSQIVNDFQKGDIAEGYSVSREKKESFPLTVTSAQKNPTAFYLCASSPRQGGYTFGSGTRLTVV.

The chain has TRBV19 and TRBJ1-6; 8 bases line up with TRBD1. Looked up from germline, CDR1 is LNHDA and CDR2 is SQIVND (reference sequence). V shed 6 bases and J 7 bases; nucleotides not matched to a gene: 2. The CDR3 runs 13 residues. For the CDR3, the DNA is TGTGCCAGTAGCAGACAGGGGAATTCACCCCTCCACTTT. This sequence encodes CASSRQGNSPLHF.

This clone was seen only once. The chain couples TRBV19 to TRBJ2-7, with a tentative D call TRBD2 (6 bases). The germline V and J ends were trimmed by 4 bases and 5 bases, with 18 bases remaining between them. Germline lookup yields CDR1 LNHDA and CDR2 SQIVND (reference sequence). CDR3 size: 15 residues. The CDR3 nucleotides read TGTGCCAGTAGTACGAGGGCGGGAAAGCTCCACGAGCAGTACTTC. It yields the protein CASSTRAGKLHEQYF.

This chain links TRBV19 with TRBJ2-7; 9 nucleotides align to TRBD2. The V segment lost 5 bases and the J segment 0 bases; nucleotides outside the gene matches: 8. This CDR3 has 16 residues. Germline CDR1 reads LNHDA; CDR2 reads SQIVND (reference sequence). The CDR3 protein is CASSPWTSDSSYEQYF. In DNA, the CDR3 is TGTGCCAGTAGTCCCTGGACTAGCGATAGCTCCTACGAGCAGTACTTC. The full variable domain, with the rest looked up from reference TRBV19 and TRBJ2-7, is DGGITQSPKYLFRKEGQNVTLSCEQNLNHDAMYWYRQDPGQGLRLIYYSQIVNDFQKGDIAEGYSVSREKKESFPLTVTSAQKNPTAFYLCASSPWTSDSSYEQYFGPGTRLTVT.

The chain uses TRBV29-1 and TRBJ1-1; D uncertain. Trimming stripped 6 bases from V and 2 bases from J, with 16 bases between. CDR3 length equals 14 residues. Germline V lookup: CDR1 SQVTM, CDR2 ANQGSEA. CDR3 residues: CSVVGGLGNTEAFF. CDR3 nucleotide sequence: TGCAGCGTCGTCGGAGGATTAGGAAACACTGAAGCTTTCTTT.

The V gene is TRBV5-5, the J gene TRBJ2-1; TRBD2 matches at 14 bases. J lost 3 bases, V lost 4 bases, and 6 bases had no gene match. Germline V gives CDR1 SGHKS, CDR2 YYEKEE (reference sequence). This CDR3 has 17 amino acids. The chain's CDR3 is CASSLYGTSGSYNEQFF. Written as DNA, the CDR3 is TGTGCCAGCAGCCTCTACGGGACTAGCGGGAGCTACAATGAGCAGTTCTTC.

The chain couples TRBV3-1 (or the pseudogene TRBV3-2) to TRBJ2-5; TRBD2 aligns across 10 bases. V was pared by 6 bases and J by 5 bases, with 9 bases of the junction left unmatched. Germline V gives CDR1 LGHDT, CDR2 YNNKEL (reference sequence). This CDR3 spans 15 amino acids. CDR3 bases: TGTGCCAGCAGAGCTAGCGGGGGAGGTTTGGAGACCCAGTACTTC. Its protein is CASRASGGGLETQYF.

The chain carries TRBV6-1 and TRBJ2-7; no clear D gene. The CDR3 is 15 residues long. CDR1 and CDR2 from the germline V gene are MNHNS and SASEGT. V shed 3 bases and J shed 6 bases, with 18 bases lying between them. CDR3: CASSERQIRSSEQYF. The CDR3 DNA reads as TGTGCCAGCAGTGAGAGGCAAATTCGTAGTAGCGAGCAGTACTTC.

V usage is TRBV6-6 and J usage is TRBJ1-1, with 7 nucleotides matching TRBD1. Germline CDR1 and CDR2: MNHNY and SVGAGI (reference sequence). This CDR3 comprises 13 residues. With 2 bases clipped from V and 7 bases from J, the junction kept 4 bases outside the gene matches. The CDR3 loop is CASSYAGGGEAFF. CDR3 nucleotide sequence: TGTGCCAGCAGTTACGCAGGGGGAGGTGAAGCTTTCTTT.

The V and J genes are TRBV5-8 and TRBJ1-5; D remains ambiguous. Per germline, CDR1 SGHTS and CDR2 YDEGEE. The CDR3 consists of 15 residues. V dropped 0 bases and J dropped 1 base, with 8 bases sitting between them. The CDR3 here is CASSLGAWSNQPQHF. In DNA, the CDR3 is TGTGCCAGCAGCTTGGGGGCGTGGAGCAATCAGCCCCAGCATTTT.

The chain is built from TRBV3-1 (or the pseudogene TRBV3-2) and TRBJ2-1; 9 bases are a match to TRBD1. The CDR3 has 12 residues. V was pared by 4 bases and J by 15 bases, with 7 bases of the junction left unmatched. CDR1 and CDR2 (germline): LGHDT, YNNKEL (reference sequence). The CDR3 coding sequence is TGTGCCAGCAGCCCCGGGACAGGGTATCCGTTCTTC. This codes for CASSPGTGYPFF.

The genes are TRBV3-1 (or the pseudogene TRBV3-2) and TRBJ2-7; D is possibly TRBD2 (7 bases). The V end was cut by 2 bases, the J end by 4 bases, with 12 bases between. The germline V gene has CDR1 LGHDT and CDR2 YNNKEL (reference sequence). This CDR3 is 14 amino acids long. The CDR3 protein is CASSQRGGGYEQYF. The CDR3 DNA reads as TGTGCCAGCAGCCAAAGGGGGGGCGGTTACGAGCAGTACTTC.

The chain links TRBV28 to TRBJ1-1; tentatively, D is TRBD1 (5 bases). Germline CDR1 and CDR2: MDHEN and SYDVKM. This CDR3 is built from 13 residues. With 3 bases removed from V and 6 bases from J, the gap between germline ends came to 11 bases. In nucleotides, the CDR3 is TGTGCCAGCAGTTTTATAGGGGTACCTGAAGCTTTCTTT. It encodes CASSFIGVPEAFF. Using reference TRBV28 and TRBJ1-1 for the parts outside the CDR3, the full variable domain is DVKVTQSSRYLVKRTGEKVFLECVQDMDHENMFWYRQDPGLGLRLIYFSYDVKMKEKGDIPEGYSVSREKKERFSLILESASTNQTSMYLCASSFIGVPEAFFGQGTRLTVV.

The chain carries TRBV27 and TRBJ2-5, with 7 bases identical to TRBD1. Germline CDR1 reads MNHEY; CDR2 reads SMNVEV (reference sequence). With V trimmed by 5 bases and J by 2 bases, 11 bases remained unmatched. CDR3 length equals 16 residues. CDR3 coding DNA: TGTGCCAGCAGTCCAGACCCGACAGGGCGGCAAGAGACCCAGTACTTC. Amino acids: CASSPDPTGRQETQYF.

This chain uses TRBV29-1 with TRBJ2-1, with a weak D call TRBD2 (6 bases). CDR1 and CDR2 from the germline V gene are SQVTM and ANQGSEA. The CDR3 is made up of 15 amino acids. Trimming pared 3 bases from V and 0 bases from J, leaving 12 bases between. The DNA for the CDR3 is TGCAGCGTTGAGTCGAGCGGGCACTCCTACAATGAGCAGTTCTTC. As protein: CSVESSGHSYNEQFF.

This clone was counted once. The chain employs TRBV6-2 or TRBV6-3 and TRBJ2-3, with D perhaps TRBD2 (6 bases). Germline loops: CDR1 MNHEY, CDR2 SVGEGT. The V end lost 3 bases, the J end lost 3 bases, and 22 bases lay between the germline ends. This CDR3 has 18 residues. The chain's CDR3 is CASSYNSGGGLQTDTQYF. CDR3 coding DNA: TGTGCCAGCAGTTATAATAGTGGAGGAGGACTACAAACAGATACGCAGTATTTT.

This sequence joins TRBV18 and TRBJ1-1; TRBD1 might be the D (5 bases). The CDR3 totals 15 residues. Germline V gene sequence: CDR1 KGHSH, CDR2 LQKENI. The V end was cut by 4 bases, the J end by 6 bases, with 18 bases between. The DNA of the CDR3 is TGTGCCAGCTCACTAGGACTGACCTCGGGGGCTGAAGCTTTCTTT. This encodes CASSLGLTSGAEAFF.

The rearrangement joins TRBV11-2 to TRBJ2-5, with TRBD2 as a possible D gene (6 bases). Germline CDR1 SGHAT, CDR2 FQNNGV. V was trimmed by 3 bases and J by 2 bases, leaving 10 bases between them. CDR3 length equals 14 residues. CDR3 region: CASSLGLGQETQYF. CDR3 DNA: TGTGCCAGCAGCTTGGGACTGGGACAAGAGACCCAGTACTTC.

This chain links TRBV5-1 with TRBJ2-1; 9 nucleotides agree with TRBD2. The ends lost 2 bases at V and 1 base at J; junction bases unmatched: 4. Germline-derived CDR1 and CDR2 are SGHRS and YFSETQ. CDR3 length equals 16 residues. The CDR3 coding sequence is TGCGCCAGCAGCTTCTTCGCGGGAGGGTCCTACAATGAGCAGTTCTTC. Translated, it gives CASSFFAGGSYNEQFF.

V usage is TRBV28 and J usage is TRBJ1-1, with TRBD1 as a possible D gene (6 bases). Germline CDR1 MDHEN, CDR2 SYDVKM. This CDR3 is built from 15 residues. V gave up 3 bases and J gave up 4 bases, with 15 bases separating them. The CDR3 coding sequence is TGTGCCAGCAGTTTGCGGGGGGCACTCGGCACTGAAGCTTTCTTT. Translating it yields CASSLRGALGTEAFF.

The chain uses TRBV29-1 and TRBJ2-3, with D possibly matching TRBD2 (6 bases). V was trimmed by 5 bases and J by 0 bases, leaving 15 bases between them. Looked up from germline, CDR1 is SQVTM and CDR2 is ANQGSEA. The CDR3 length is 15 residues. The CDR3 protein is CSVLAPTGSTDTQYF. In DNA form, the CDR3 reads TGCAGCGTTCTAGCGCCAACTGGGAGCACAGATACGCAGTATTTT.

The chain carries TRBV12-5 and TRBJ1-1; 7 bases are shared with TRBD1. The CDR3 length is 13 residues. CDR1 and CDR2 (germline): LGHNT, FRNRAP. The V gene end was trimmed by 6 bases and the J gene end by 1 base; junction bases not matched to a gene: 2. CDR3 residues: CASGWTGNTEAFF. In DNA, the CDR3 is TGTGCTAGTGGGTGGACAGGGAACACTGAAGCTTTCTTT.

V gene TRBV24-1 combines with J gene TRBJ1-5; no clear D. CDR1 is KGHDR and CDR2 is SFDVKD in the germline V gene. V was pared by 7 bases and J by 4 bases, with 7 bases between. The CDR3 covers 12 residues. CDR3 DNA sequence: TGTGCCACCAGCGGGGTAAATCAGCCCCAGCATTTT. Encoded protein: CATSGVNQPQHF.